The present T cell receptor beta chain was sequenced within a study of T cell responses to AZD1222 COVID-19 vaccine. General observations from the study: CD4 TCRs covered the whole spike, strongest at regions 160-218 and 743-854. Repertoire sampling was restricted to post-peak T cell response timepoints. Possibly, clonal diversity was underestimated; donors were largely white British and included more females.

With V trimmed by 1 base and J by 2 bases, 4 bases remained unmatched. The CDR3 covers 17 residues. CDR1 MNHEY and CDR2 SMNVEV come from the germline V gene (reference sequence). As for this clone: Antigen: not known.

Repertoires were generated with immunoSEQ multiplex PCR, while TCRdb's copy carries only in-frame clones and drops some. The table lists about 190,000 clones, about 94% of them singletons. This receptor was obtained from an adult in good health. V gene TRBV27 combines with J gene TRBJ2-1; the match to TRBD1 covers 11 bases. The specimen was peripheral blood, collected on day 0 of AZD1222 vaccination. The CDR3 sequence is CASSLLRGQGAYNEQFF. DNA for the CDR3: TGTGCCAGCAGTTTATTGCGGGGACAGGGGGCCTACAATGAGCAGTTCTTC.